The 14 T cell receptor beta chains below were found in one sample sequenced in a study of T cells after yellow fever vaccination. TCRdb re-called the 5' RACE reads through MiXCR, storing one row per CDR3 protein. The repertoire holds approximately 110,000 distinct CDR3 sequences, with 7.4% as singletons. Sample: CD4+ T cells sorted from PBMCs, taken 10 days after the first yellow fever vaccination. The receptor source for this set is a man between 18 and 35 years old who received the YFV17D yellow fever vaccine.

The genes are TRBV30 and TRBJ1-4; D remains ambiguous. CDR1 and CDR2 from the germline V gene are GTSNPN and SVGIG (reference sequence). The CDR3 is made up of 13 amino acids. Trimming cost V 8 bases and J 0 bases, with 10 bases left between them. CDR3 amino acids: CAGSYATNEKLFF. The CDR3 nucleotides read TGTGCCGGATCATATGCAACTAATGAAAAACTGTTTTTT.

Concerning this clonotype itself: One end of the junction fails to match germline, which may point to a read error. The J gene is TRBJ2-7, the V gene TRBV3-1, with 7 bases matching TRBD1. Germline-derived CDR1 and CDR2 are LGHDT and YNNKEL (reference sequence). The CDR3 sequence is 15 residues long. The chain's CDR3 is CATSQGAVGGNEQYF. The CDR3 DNA reads as TGTGCCACCAGCCAAGGGGCGGTAGGGGGCAACGAGCAGTACTTC.

About this clonotype itself: A read error may explain this, as a much larger clone is one base away. The genes are TRBV10-3 and TRBJ1-5; D uncertain. CDR1 is ENHRY, CDR2 SYGVKD, per germline. This CDR3 spans 13 amino acids. V dropped 0 bases and J dropped 7 bases, with 7 bases sitting between them. The CDR3 DNA follows: TGTGCCATCAGTGAGTCGTTTGTACAGCCCCAGCATTTT. Residues: CAISESFVQPQHF.

This clonotype was seen repeatedly, ten times or more. V is TRBV29-1 and J is TRBJ2-3; TRBD1 matches 9 bases. This CDR3 contains 13 residues. Germline V gene sequence: CDR1 SQVTM, CDR2 ANQGSEA. Germline trimming cut 6 bases from V and 6 bases from J; bases unmatched to any gene: 7. CDR3 in amino acids: CSVQQGAADTQYF. CDR3 DNA sequence: TGCAGCGTACAACAGGGGGCAGCGGATACGCAGTATTTT.

Remarks on this clonotype: A much larger clone lies one base from this, so it may be a read error. The V and J genes are TRBV7-2 and TRBJ2-4, with D unresolved. The CDR3 runs to 15 residues. Germline V gives CDR1 SGHTA, CDR2 FQGNSA. The CDR3: CASSPDILAKDIQYF. The CDR3 DNA sequence: TGTGCCAGCAGCCCAGACATATTAGCCAAAGACATTCAGTACTTC.

This clonotype came up a few times. J is TRBJ1-6 and V is TRBV4-1; unclear D gene. Germline CDR1 and CDR2: MGHRA and YSYEKL. V was pared by 5 bases and J by 0 bases, with 14 bases between. The CDR3 is 17 amino acids. In nucleotides, the CDR3 is TGCGCCAGCAGCGGTAGGGCAGCCAGCTCCTATAATTCACCCCTCCACTTT. Translating it yields CASSGRAASSYNSPLHF.

This clonotype was seen many times. The chain couples TRBV18 to TRBJ2-1, with 12 positions matching TRBD1. The V gene end was trimmed by 1 base and the J gene end by 8 bases; junction bases not matched to a gene: 6. CDR1 and CDR2 from the germline V gene are KGHSH and LQKENI. The CDR3 covers 16 residues. DNA of the CDR3: TGTGCCAGCTCACCACGGTCGGGACAGGGGGCCGATGAGCAGTTCTTC. This gives the protein CASSPRSGQGADEQFF.

The table lists this clonotype with many counts. The J gene is TRBJ2-1, the V gene TRBV6-2 or TRBV6-3; D unclear. Germline loops: CDR1 MNHEY, CDR2 SVGEGT. Trimming cost V 4 bases and J 7 bases, with 11 bases left between them. This CDR3 spans 13 amino acids. The CDR3 protein is CASSSASFNEQFF. The DNA for the CDR3 is TGTGCCAGCAGTTCAGCATCTTTTAATGAGCAGTTCTTC.

This clonotype was detected many times. V gene TRBV12-3 or TRBV12-4 combines with J gene TRBJ2-5; D is possibly TRBD1 or TRBD2 (5 bases each). V was clipped by 5 bases and J by 9 bases, with 13 bases between them. The CDR3 covers 12 residues. The CDR3, as DNA: TGTGCCAGCAGTGGGGACGCGAGTGCCCAGTACTTC. This encodes CASSGDASAQYF.

At least ten counts were recorded for this clonotype. The V call is TRBV5-1, the J call TRBJ2-2, with 11 bases fitting TRBD1. Germline V gene data show CDR1 as SGHRS and CDR2 as YFSETQ. V lost 4 bases and J lost 4; bases outside the gene matches: 15. The CDR3 consists of 19 residues. CDR3 nucleotide sequence: TGCGCCAGCAGCCCTAACCCGGACAGGGGGCTAGGCGGCACCGGGGAGCTGTTTTTT. Translation gives CASSPNPDRGLGGTGELFF. The variable domain in full, completed from reference TRBV5-1 and TRBJ2-2, reads KAGVTQTPRYLIKTRGQQVTLSCSPISGHRSVSWYQQTPGQGLQFLFEYFSETQRNKGNFPGRFSGRQFSNSRSEMNVSTLELGDSALYLCASSPNPDRGLGGTGELFFGEGSRLTVL.

This clonotype was detected ten times or more. V usage is TRBV12-3 or TRBV12-4 and J usage is TRBJ1-2, with D perhaps TRBD1 (5 bases). The V end was cut by 1 base, the J end by 6 bases, with 9 bases between. The CDR3 contains 13 residues. CDR3 loop: CASSLGGEDGYTF. In nucleotides, the CDR3 is TGTGCCAGCAGTTTAGGGGGGGAAGATGGCTACACCTTC.

This clonotype was recorded at least ten times. The genes are TRBV7-2 and TRBJ1-1; D is uncertain. This CDR3 has 14 residues. Germline V gives CDR1 SGHTA, CDR2 FQGNSA. Trimming stripped 1 base from V and 1 base from J, with 7 bases between. The CDR3 DNA is TGTGCCAGCAGCTTAGAAGCAGGGAACACTGAAGCTTTCTTT. Translated, it gives CASSLEAGNTEAFF.

The sample holds a few counts of this clonotype. The gene calls are TRBV19 and TRBJ2-5; D perhaps matches TRBD1 (5 bases). Trimming stripped 3 bases from V and 1 base from J, with 12 bases between. Germline-derived CDR1 and CDR2 are LNHDA and SQIVND (reference sequence). This CDR3 has 15 amino acids. CDR3 amino acids: CASSIAAGSQETQYF. Here the CDR3 DNA reads TGTGCCAGTAGTATTGCGGCAGGGTCCCAAGAGACCCAGTACTTC.

This clonotype was seen many times. The V and J genes are TRBV6-5 and TRBJ2-2, with a tentative D call TRBD1 (5 bases). The germline V and J ends were trimmed by 6 bases and 0 bases, with 8 bases remaining between them. CDR1 is MNHEY, CDR2 SVGAGI, per germline. The CDR3 has 14 residues. The chain's CDR3 is CASRLDTNTGELFF. CDR3 bases: TGTGCCAGCAGGTTGGACACGAACACCGGGGAGCTGTTTTTT.